Sequencing of this T cell receptor beta chain was carried out in a study of cytomegalovirus exposure and HLA in healthy donors. Study-wide context: Within an early data release were 85 million or so unique TCRs drawn from HLA-typed donors.

The V segment lost 5 bases and the J segment 6 bases; nucleotides outside the gene matches: 6. Germline V gene lookup returns CDR1 SGHTA and CDR2 FQGTGA. CDR3 size: 13 residues. Donors were ostensibly healthy at sampling, although undocumented immune exposures were probable. On this clone: The antigen is undetermined.

Findings and caveats of the study: In a later analysis, at a false discovery rate of 0.05, over 15,000 TCR beta sequences were associated with HLA alleles. As a later analysis showed, a missense DCLRE1C variant was linked to trimming of TCR beta V- and J-genes.

Vbeta (60) and Jbeta (13) primers were used in the PCR. Here immunoSEQ multiplex PCR was the method, and the copy in TCRdb shows in-frame clones only, minus some. This sample has fewer than 250,000 clones, with about four fifths found just once. Sequencing was done on a sample of PBMCs. The rearrangement uses TRBV7-3 and TRBJ2-7, with TRBD1 matching over 8 bases. The TCR comes from a woman aged 50 to 60 in good health and CMV-seronegative. Written as DNA, the CDR3 is TGTGCCAGCAGCCTCGGACAGGGAGGCGAGCAGTACTTC. Translation gives CASSLGQGGEQYF.